This T cell receptor beta chain was obtained from a study of CD4 and CD8 cells across lung adenocarcinoma regions. In the case of this clonotype: The junction does not match germline at one end; this may be a read error.

Donors had localized lung adenocarcinoma, a non-small cell lung cancer. Each CDR3 protein gets one entry after TCRdb re-called the PCR reads with MiXCR. Of 20,000 to 25,000 distinct CDR3 sequences in the sample, roughly half were seen once. The receptor was isolated from a male donor with lung adenocarcinoma. The CD4 and CD8 labels of this study may be unreliable. Sequencing was done on a sample of CD4+ T cells from the center of a lung tumor.

CDR3 DNA: TGTGCCAGCAGACTCCAGTCTGTGATTACCGGGAAGCTGTTTTTT. It codes for CASRLQSVITGKLFF. This sequence joins TRBV6-5 and TRBJ2-2; perhaps TRBD2 as D (5 bases). CDR1 MNHEY and CDR2 SVGAGI come from the germline V gene. The CDR3 is 15 residues long.